In its sample, the clone carrying this T cell receptor beta chain was seen once. Authors' methods: Quantification of nucleated cells was approximated via reference gene primer amplification. Assay used: immunoSEQ multiplex PCR; TCRdb lists only in-frame clones, some missing. The V and J calls and the clone size are those of that table, but D and trimming were determined from the DNA. The data contain hundreds of thousands of clones, around 81% of them singletons. These data come from a study of blood T cell repertoires in COVID-19. Turning to the study itself: Collection of acute and convalescent COVID-19 samples took place in the United States, Italy and Spain. Sample material is recorded as cDNA or gDNA derived from T cells, B-cell-depleted T cells, or PBMCs.

J gave up 3 bases and V 1 base, and 4 bases lay outside the gene matches. Germline lookup yields CDR1 MGHRA and CDR2 YSYEKL. The CDR3 runs 18 residues. The clonotype was recovered from a woman aged 50 to 65 with active or convalescent COVID-19. The material sequenced was peripheral blood. V is TRBV4-1 and J is TRBJ2-4; 15 nucleotides line up with TRBD2. The DNA of the CDR3 is TGCGCCAGCAGCCAAGTGGGACTAGCGGGAGGAGGCAAAAACATTCAGTACTTC. Translated: CASSQVGLAGGGKNIQYF.